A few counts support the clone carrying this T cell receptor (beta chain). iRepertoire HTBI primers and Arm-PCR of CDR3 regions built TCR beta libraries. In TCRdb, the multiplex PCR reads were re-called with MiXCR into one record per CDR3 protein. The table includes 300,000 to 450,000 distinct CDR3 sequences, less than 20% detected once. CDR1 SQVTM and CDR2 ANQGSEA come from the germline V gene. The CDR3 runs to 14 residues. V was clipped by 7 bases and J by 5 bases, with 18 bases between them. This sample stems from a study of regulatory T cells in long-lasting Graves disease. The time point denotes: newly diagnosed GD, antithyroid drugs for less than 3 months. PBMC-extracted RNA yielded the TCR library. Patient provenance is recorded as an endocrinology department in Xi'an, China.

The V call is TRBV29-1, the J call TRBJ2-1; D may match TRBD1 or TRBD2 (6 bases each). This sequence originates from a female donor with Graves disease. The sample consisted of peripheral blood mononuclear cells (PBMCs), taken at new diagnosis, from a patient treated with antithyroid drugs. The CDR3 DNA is TGCAGCGGGGAGGACAGCGAGCTGCACAATGAGCAGTTCTTC. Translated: CSGEDSELHNEQFF.